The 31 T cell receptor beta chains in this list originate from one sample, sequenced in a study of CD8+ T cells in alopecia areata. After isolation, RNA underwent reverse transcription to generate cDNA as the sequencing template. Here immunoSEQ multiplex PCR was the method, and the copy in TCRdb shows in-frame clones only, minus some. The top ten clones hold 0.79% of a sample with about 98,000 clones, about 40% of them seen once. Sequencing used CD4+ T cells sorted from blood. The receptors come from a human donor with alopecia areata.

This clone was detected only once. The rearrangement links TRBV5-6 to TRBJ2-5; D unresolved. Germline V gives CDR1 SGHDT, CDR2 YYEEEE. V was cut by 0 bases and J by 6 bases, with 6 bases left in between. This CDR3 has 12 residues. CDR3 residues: CASSLGRQTQYF. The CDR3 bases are TGTGCCAGCAGCTTGGGAAGGCAGACCCAGTACTTC.

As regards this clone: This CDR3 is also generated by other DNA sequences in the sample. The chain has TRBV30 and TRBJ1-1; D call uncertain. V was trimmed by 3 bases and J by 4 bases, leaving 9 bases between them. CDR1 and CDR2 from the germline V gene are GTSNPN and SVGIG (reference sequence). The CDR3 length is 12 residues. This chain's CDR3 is CAWSPRSTEAFF. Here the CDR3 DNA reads TGTGCCTGGAGCCCCAGGAGCACTGAAGCTTTCTTT.

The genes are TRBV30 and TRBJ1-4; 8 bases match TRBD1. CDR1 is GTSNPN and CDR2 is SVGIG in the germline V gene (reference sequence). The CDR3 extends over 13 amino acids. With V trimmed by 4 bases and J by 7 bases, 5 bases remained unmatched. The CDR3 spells CAWKLDRAEKLFF. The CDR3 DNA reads TGTGCCTGGAAATTGGACAGGGCTGAAAAACTGTTTTTT.

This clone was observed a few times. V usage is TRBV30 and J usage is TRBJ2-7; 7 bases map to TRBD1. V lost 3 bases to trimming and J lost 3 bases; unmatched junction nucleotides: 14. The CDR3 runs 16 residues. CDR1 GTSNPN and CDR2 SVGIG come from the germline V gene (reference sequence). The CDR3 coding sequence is TGTGCCTGGAGATGGATTTTGGGACAGCCGTTCTACGAGCAGTACTTC. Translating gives CAWRWILGQPFYEQYF.

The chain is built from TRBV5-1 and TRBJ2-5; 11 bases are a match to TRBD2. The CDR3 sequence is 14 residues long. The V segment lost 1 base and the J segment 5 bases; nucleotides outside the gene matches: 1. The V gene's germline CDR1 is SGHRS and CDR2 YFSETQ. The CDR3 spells CASSLTSGSETQYF. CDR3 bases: TGCGCCAGCAGCTTGACTAGCGGGAGCGAGACCCAGTACTTC.

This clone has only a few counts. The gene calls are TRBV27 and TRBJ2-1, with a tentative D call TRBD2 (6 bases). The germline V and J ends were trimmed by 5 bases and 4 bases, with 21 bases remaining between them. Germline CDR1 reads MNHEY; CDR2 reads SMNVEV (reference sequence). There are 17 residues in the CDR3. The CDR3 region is CASSPGTGGWLYNEQFF. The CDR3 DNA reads TGTGCCAGCAGTCCGGGTACCGGGGGATGGCTTTACAATGAGCAGTTCTTC.

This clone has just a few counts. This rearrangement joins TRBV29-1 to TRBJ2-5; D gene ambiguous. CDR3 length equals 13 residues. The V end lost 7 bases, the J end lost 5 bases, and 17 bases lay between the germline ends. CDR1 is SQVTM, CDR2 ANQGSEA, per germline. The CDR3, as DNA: TGCAGCGCTAAGCAAGTGTCGGCGGAGACCCAGTACTTC. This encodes CSAKQVSAETQYF.

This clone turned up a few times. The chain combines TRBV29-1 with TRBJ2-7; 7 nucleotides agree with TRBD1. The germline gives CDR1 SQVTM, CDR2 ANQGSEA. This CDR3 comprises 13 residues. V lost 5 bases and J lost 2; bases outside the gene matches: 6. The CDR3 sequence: CSVRVTGAYEQYF. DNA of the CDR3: TGCAGCGTTCGCGTAACAGGGGCCTACGAGCAGTACTTC.

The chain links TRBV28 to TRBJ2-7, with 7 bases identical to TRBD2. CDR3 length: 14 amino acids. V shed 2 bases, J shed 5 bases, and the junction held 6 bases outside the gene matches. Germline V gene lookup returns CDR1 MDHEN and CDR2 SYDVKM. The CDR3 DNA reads TGTGCCAGCAGTTTAAGCGGGACTCGAGACGAGCAGTACTTC. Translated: CASSLSGTRDEQYF.

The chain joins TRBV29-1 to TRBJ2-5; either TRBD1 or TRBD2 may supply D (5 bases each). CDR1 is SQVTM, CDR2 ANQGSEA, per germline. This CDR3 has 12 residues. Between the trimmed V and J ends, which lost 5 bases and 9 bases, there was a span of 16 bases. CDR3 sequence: CSVSGTSGPQYF. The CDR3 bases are TGCAGCGTTTCCGGGACCTCGGGGCCCCAGTACTTC.

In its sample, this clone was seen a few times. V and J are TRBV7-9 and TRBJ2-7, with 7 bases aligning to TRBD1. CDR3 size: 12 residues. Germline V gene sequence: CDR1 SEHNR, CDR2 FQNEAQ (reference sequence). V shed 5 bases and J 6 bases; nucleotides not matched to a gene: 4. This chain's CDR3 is CASSATGIEQYF. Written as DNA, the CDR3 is TGTGCCAGCAGCGCGACAGGGATCGAGCAGTACTTC.

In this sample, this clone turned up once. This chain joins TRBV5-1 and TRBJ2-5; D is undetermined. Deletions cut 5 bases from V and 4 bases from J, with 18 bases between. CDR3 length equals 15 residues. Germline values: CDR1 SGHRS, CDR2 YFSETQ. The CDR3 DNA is TGCGCCAGCAGACCCGACGAAAGGTTTCGAGAGACCCAGTACTTC. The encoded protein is CASRPDERFRETQYF.

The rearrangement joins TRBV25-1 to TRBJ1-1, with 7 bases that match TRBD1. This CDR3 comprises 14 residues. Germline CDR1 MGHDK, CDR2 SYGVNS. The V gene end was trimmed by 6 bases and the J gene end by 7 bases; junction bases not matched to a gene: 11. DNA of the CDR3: TGTGCCAGCAGGGGAACAGGGGAACAGGGTGAAGCTTTCTTT. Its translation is CASRGTGEQGEAFF. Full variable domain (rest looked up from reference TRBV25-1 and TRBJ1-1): EADIYQTPRYLVIGTGKKITLECSQTMGHDKMYWYQQDPGMELHLIHYSYGVNSTEKGDLSSESTVSRIRTEHFPLTLESARPSHTSQYLCASRGTGEQGEAFFGQGTRLTVV.

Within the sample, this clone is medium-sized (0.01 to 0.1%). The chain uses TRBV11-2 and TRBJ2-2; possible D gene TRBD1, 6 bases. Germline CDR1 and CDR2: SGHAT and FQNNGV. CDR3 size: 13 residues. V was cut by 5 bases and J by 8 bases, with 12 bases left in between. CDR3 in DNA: TGTGCCAGCAGCCGACAGGCGGTAGGGGAGCTGTTTTTT. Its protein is CASSRQAVGELFF.

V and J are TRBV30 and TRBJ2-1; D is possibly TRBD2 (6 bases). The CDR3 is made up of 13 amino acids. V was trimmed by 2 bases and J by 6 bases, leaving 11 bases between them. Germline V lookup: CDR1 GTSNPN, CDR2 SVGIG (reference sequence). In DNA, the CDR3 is TGTGCCTGGAGTCGGGGACTGTCCAATGAGCAGTTCTTC. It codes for CAWSRGLSNEQFF.

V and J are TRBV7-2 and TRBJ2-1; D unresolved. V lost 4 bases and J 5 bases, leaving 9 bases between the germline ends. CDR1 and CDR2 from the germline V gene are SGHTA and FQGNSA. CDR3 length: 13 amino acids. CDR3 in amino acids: CASSYFGDNEQFF. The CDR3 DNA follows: TGTGCCAGCAGCTACTTTGGGGACAATGAGCAGTTCTTC.

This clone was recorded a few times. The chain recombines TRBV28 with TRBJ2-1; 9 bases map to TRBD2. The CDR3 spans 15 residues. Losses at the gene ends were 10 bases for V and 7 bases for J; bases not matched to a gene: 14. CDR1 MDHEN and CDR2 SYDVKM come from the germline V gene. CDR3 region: CATGGAGGMTNEQFF. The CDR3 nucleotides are TGTGCCACCGGAGGAGCGGGAGGAATGACGAATGAGCAGTTCTTC.

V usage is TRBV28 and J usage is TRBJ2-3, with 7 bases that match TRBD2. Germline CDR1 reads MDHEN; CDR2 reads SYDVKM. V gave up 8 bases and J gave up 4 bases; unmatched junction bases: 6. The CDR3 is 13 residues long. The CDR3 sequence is CASGGGSADTQYF. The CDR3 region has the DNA TGTGCCAGCGGCGGCGGGAGTGCAGATACGCAGTATTTT.

CDR3 bases: TGTGCCAGCAGCGCGGGACTAGCGGGGTCCTACGAGCAGTACTTC. Its protein product is CASSAGLAGSYEQYF. The V call is TRBV9, the J call TRBJ2-7; 13 bases are shared with TRBD2. Trimming removed 3 bases from V and 1 base from J; junction bases left unmatched: 1. The CDR3 totals 15 residues. The germline V gene has CDR1 SGDLS and CDR2 YYNGEE.

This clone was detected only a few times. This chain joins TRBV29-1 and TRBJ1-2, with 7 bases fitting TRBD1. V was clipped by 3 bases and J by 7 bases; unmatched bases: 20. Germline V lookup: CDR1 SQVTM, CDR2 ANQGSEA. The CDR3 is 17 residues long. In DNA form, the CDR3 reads TGCAGCGTTGACATTGCGGAGGGACAGCAACTTTTAGGTGGCTACACCTTC. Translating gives CSVDIAEGQQLLGGYTF. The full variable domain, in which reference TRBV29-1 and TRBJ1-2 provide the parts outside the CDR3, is SAVISQKPSRDICQRGTSLTIQCQVDSQVTMMFWYRQQPGQSLTLIATANQGSEATYESGFVIDKFPISRPNLTFSTLTVSNMSPEDSSIYLCSVDIAEGQQLLGGYTFGSGTRLTVV.

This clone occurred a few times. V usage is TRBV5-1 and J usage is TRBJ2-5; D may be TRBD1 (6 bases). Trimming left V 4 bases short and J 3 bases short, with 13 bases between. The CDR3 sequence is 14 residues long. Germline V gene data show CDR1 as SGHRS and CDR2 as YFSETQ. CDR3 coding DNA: TGCGCCAGCAGCCACGGACAGTCCGAAGAGACCCAGTACTTC. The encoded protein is CASSHGQSEETQYF.

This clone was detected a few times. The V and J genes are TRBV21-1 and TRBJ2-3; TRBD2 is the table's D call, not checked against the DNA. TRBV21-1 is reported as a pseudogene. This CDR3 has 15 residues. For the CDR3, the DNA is TGTGCCAGCAGCACCTGGCTGACTAGCACAGATACGCAGTATTTT. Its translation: CASSTWLTSTDTQYF.

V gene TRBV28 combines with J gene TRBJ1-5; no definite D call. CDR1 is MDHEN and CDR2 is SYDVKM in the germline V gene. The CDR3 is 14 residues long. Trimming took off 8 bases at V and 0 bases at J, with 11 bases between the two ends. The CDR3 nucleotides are TGTGCCAGCTGCCAATACGGTAGCAATCAGCCCCAGCATTTT. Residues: CASCQYGSNQPQHF.

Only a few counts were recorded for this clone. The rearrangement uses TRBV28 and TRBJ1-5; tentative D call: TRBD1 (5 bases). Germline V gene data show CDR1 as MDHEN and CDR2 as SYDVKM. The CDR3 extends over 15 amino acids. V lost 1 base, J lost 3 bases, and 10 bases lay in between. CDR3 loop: CASSLLGRDNQPQHF. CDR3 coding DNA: TGTGCCAGCAGTTTATTGGGCAGGGACAATCAGCCCCAGCATTTT.

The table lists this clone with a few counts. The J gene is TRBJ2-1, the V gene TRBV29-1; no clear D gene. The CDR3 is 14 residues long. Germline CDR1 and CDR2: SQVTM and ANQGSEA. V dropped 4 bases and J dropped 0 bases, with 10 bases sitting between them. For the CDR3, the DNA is TGCAGCGTTGGGGCACGTCTCTCCTACAATGAGCAGTTCTTC. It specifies CSVGARLSYNEQFF.

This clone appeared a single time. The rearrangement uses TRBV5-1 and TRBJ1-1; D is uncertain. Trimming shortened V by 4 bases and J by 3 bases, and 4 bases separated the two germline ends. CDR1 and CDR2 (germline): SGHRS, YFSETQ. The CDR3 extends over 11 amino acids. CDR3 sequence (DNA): TGCGCCAGCAGCGCGGACACTGAAGCTTTCTTT. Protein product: CASSADTEAFF.

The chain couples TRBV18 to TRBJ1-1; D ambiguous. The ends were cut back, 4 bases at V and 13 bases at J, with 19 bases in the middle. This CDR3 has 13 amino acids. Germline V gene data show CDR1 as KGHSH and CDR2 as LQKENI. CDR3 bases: TGTGCCAGCTCACGCCCTCCGGACCCCAAGGGTTTCTTT. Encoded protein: CASSRPPDPKGFF.

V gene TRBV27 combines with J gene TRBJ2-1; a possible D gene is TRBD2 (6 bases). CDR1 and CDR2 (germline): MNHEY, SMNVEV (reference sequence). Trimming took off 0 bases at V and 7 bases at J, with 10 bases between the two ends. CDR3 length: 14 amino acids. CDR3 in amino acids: CASSLSYLANEQFF. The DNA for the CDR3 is TGTGCCAGCAGTTTATCATATCTAGCGAATGAGCAGTTCTTC.

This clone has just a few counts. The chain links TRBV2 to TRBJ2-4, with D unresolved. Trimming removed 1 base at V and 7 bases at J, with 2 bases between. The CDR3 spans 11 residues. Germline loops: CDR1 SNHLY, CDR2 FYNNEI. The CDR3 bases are TGTGCCAGCAGTGAAGGGAACATTCAGTACTTC. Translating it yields CASSEGNIQYF.

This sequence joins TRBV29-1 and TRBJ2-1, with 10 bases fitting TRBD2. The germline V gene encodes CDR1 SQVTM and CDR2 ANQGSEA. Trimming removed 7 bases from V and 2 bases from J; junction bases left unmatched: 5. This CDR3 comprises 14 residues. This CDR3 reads CSAVAGGAYNEQFF. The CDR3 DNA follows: TGCAGCGCTGTAGCGGGAGGCGCCTACAATGAGCAGTTCTTC.

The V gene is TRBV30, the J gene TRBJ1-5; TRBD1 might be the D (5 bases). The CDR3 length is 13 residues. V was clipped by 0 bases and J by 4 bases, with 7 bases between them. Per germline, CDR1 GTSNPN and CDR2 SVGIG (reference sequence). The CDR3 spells CAWSVAGNQPQHF. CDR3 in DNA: TGTGCCTGGAGTGTCGCAGGGAATCAGCCCCAGCATTTT. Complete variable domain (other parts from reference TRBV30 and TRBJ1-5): SQTIHQWPATLVQPVGSPLSLECTVEGTSNPNLYWYRQAAGRGLQLLFYSVGIGQISSEVPQNLSASRPQDRQFILSSKKLLLSDSGFYLCAWSVAGNQPQHFGDGTRLSIL.